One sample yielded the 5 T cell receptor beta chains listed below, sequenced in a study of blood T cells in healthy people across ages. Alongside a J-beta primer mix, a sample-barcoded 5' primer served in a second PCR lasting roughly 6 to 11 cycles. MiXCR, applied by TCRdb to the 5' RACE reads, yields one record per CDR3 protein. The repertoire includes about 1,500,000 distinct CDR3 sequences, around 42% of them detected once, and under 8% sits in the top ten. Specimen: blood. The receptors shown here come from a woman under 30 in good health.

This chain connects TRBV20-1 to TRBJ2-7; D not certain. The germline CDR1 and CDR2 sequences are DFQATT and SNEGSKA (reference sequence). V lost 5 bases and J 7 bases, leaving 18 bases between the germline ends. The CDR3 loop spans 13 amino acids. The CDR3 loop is CSAQQVYTGEQYF. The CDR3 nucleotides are TGCAGTGCTCAACAAGTTTACACCGGGGAGCAGTACTTC.

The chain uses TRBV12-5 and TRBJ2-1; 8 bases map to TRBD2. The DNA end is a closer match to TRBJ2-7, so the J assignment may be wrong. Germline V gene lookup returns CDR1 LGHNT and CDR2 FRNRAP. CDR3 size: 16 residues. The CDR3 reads CASGPSAGGSYNEQYF. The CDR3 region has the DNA TGTGCTAGTGGTCCGTCGGCGGGGGGATCCTACAATGAGCAGTACTTC.

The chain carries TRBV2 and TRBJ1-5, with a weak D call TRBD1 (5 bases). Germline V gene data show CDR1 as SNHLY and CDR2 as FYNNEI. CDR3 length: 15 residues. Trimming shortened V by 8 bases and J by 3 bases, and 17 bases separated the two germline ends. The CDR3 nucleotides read TGTGCCAGCGCTTCGGGGCAGGTCAACAATCAGCCCCAGCATTTT. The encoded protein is CASASGQVNNQPQHF.

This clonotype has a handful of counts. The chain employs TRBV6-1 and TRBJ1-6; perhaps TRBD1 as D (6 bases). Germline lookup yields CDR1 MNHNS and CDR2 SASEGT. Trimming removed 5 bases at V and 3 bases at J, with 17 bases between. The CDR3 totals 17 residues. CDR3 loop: CASSRTGPSNYNSPLHF. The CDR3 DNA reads TGTGCCAGCAGTCGTACAGGGCCGTCGAACTATAATTCACCCCTCCACTTT.

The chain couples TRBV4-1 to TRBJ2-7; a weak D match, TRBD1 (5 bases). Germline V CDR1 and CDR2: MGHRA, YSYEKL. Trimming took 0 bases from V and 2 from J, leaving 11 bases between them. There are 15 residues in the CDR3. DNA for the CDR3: TGCGCCAGCAGCCAAGATCGGGCAGGGACCTACGAGCAGTACTTC. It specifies CASSQDRAGTYEQYF.